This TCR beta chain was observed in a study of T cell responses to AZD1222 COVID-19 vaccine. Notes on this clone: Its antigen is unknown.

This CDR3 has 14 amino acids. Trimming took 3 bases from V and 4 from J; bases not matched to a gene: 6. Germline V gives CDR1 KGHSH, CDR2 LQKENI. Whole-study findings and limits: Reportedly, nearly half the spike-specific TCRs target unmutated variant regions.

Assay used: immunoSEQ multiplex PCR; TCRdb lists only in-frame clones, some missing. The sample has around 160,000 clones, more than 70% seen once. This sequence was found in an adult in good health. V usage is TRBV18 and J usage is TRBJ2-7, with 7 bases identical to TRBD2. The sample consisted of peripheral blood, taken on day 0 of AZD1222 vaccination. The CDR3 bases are TGTGCCAGCTCACCGGGAGGGACCCCATACGAGCAGTACTTC. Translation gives CASSPGGTPYEQYF.